This entry lists 15 T cell receptor beta chains sequenced from one sample in a study of OX40 agonist ivuxolimab in advanced cancers. Sequencing used immunoSEQ multiplex PCR; TCRdb keeps in-frame clones, though not all of them. Of roughly 50,000 clones listed, 70% to 90% are singletons. Source: CD4+ or CD8+ T cells sorted from blood, taken in a trial of the OX40 agonist ivuxolimab. These receptors were taken from an adult with an advanced solid tumor such as melanoma, head and neck, liver or kidney cancer.

A single count supports this clone. This chain connects TRBV12-5 to TRBJ2-1, with 9 bases fitting TRBD2. This CDR3 has 14 amino acids. CDR1 and CDR2 (germline): LGHNT, FRNRAP. Losses at the gene ends were 6 bases for V and 10 bases for J; bases not matched to a gene: 10. The DNA for the CDR3 is TGTGCTAGTGGATCCGGGACTAGCCTAGTGGAGCAGTTCTTC. It translates to CASGSGTSLVEQFF.

This chain links TRBV18 with TRBJ1-5; TRBD1 agrees at 9 bases. The CDR3 runs to 16 residues. V lost 4 bases to trimming and J lost 3 bases; unmatched junction nucleotides: 7. CDR1 is KGHSH, CDR2 LQKENI, per germline. The CDR3 is CASSRMGTGSNQPQHF. The CDR3 bases are TGTGCCAGCTCACGAATGGGGACAGGGTCCAATCAGCCCCAGCATTTT.

The chain has TRBV7-9 and TRBJ1-5; D not resolved. The CDR3 is 12 amino acids. Germline CDR1 and CDR2: SEHNR and FQNEAQ (reference sequence). V lost 3 bases to trimming and J lost 2 bases, with 2 bases between them. CDR3 region: CASSFGNQPQHF. CDR3 bases: TGTGCCAGCAGCTTCGGCAATCAGCCCCAGCATTTT.

The rearrangement links TRBV5-1 to TRBJ1-1, with D possibly TRBD1 on 5 matching bases. This CDR3 contains 16 residues. V was clipped by 0 bases and J by 2 bases, with 14 bases between them. Germline V lookup: CDR1 SGHRS, CDR2 YFSETQ. This chain's CDR3 is CASSLVGGLSNTEAFF. In DNA, the CDR3 is TGCGCCAGCAGCTTGGTCGGGGGTCTATCTAACACTGAAGCTTTCTTT.

CDR3: CASSWQGTGANVLTF. The CDR3 region has the DNA TGTGCCAGCAGCTGGCAGGGGACTGGGGCCAACGTCCTGACTTTC. This chain connects TRBV7-2 to TRBJ2-6; tentatively, D is TRBD1 (6 bases). The CDR3 has 15 residues. Trimming took off 4 bases at V and 2 bases at J, with 9 bases between the two ends. Germline-derived CDR1 and CDR2 are SGHTA and FQGNSA.

This clone was counted between two and nine times. The chain combines TRBV29-1 with TRBJ2-2, with D perhaps given as TRBD1 or TRBD2 (6 bases each). Germline V lookup: CDR1 SQVTM, CDR2 ANQGSEA. The length of the CDR3 is 15 residues. V gave up 5 bases and J gave up 0 bases, with 13 bases separating them. The CDR3 is CSVRTGGTNTGELFF. CDR3 DNA: TGCAGCGTTCGGACCGGGGGCACGAACACCGGGGAGCTGTTTTTT.

This chain links TRBV5-1 with TRBJ2-5; 7 bases map to TRBD1. Germline V gives CDR1 SGHRS, CDR2 YFSETQ. J lost 5 bases, V lost 2 bases, and 3 bases had no gene match. The CDR3 is 13 amino acids. CDR3 residues: CASSLQGKETQYF. As DNA, the CDR3 is TGCGCCAGCAGCTTACAGGGGAAGGAGACCCAGTACTTC.

The rearrangement links TRBV6-5 to TRBJ1-2, with 8 bases matching TRBD1. Germline V lookup: CDR1 MNHEY, CDR2 SVGAGI. The CDR3 extends over 14 amino acids. The trim removed 6 bases at V and 7 bases at J, leaving 10 bases unmatched. The CDR3, as DNA: TGTGCCAGCAGCGCGACAGGGGTCAGATTTGGCTACACCTTC. It is translated as CASSATGVRFGYTF.

The chain links TRBV18 to TRBJ1-2, with 10 nucleotides matching TRBD1. The V gene's germline CDR1 is KGHSH and CDR2 LQKENI. The CDR3 is 14 amino acids. V was pared by 2 bases and J by 8 bases, with 5 bases of the junction left unmatched. DNA for the CDR3: TGTGCCAGCTCACCATGGACAGGGGGAAAGGGCTACACCTTC. It codes for CASSPWTGGKGYTF.

There are a few counts of this clone. This rearrangement joins TRBV2 to TRBJ1-1; no clear D gene. The CDR3 loop spans 13 amino acids. The V and J ends lost 4 bases and 1 base respectively, with 7 bases between them. Per germline, CDR1 SNHLY and CDR2 FYNNEI. CDR3: CASSAWRNTEAFF. CDR3 nucleotide sequence: TGTGCCAGCAGTGCTTGGAGGAACACTGAAGCTTTCTTT.

The chain links TRBV18 to TRBJ1-2, with D maybe TRBD1 (6 bases). Germline V gene data show CDR1 as KGHSH and CDR2 as LQKENI. Trimming cost V 3 bases and J 13 bases, with 18 bases left between them. The CDR3 extends over 13 amino acids. The DNA of the CDR3 is TGTGCCAGCTCACCGACGCAGGGGATTGACACCACCTTC. Translation gives CASSPTQGIDTTF. Full variable domain (outside the CDR3, taken from reference TRBV18 and TRBJ1-2): NAGVMQNPRHLVRRRGQEARLRCSPMKGHSHVYWYRQLPEEGLKFMVYLQKENIIDESGMPKERFSAEFPKEGPSILRIQQVVRGDSAAYFCASSPTQGIDTTFGSGTRLTVV.

The chain uses TRBV19 and TRBJ1-5, with 8 bases identical to TRBD1. This CDR3 contains 14 residues. Germline V gene sequence: CDR1 LNHDA, CDR2 SQIVND (reference sequence). Unmatched junction bases numbered 3, after V lost 3 bases and J lost 5 bases. CDR3: CASSIPGGHQPQHF. The CDR3 bases are TGTGCCAGTAGTATTCCAGGGGGCCATCAGCCCCAGCATTTT.

The J gene is TRBJ2-7, the V gene TRBV18; tentative D call: TRBD2 (6 bases). This CDR3 spans 13 amino acids. The germline V gene has CDR1 KGHSH and CDR2 LQKENI. The V end was cut by 2 bases, the J end by 2 bases, with 7 bases between. The CDR3 protein is CASSPGEAYEQYF. The CDR3 DNA is TGTGCCAGCTCACCAGGGGAGGCCTACGAGCAGTACTTC.

The V gene is TRBV5-8, the J gene TRBJ1-1; 9 bases map to TRBD1. Germline V gene data show CDR1 as SGHTS and CDR2 as YDEGEE. V was clipped by 6 bases and J by 1 base; unmatched bases: 7. This CDR3 is built from 15 residues. The CDR3 here is CASTYHRGPNTEAFF. Written as DNA, the CDR3 is TGTGCCAGCACGTACCACAGGGGGCCGAACACTGAAGCTTTCTTT. Using reference TRBV5-8 and TRBJ1-1 for the parts outside the CDR3, the full variable domain is EAGVTQSPTHLIKTRGQQATLRCSPISGHTSVYWYQQALGLGLQFLLWYDEGEERNRGNFPPRFSGRQFPNYSSELNVNALELEDSALYLCASTYHRGPNTEAFFGQGTRLTVV.

This clone was recorded once. The V and J genes are TRBV5-4 and TRBJ2-1, with a weak D call TRBD1 (5 bases). The germline V gene encodes CDR1 SGHNT and CDR2 YYREEE (reference sequence). Deletions cut 0 bases from V and 5 bases from J, with 9 bases between. The CDR3 is 14 amino acids. The CDR3 protein is CASSLVGADNEQFF. As DNA, the CDR3 is TGTGCCAGCAGCTTGGTAGGGGCAGACAATGAGCAGTTCTTC.